The rows below give T cell receptor beta chains drawn from one sample of a study of blood T cell repertoires in COVID-19. Some clones are missing from TCRdb's copy, which holds only in-frame ones; the method was immunoSEQ multiplex PCR. Of under 300,000 clones listed, around 87% are singletons. The sample consisted of PBMCs or T cells enriched from blood (not recorded which). The receptors were gathered from a woman in her 30s with acute COVID-19. CDR3s include the opening cysteine and the closing phenylalanine or tryptophan. D genes are given only for firm matches. Expanded clones get a size class; other rows say once, few or many, or leave the size out.

>TRBV24-1|14|-|-|TRBJ2-2
TGTGCCACCAGTGATTTGCAGGGGACCGGGGAGCTGTTTTTT
CATSDLQGTGELFF
>TRBV10-3|19|-|TRBD2|TRBJ2-1
TGTGCCATCAGTCCAGGGGCGGGCGGGAGGCTAGATTCCTACAATGAGCAGTTCTTC
CAISPGAGGRLDSYNEQFF
>TRBV28|14|-|TRBD1|TRBJ2-7
TGTGCCAGCAGTGCCGGGACAGAGGGGATCCGGCAGTACTTC
CASSAGTEGIRQYF
>TRBV21-1|19|-|-|TRBJ2-7
TGTGCCAGCAGCAAAGTCCTCCGGGCTAGCGGGACCCGCTCCTACGAGCAGTACTTC
CASSKVLRASGTRSYEQYF
>TRBV13|15|once|-|TRBJ1-2
TGTGCCAGCAGCTCCATTGGGAGGGGAGGCTATGGCTACACCTTC
CASSSIGRGGYGYTF
>TRBV5-1|13|once|-|TRBJ2-7
TGCGCCAGCAGCTTGGCGATGAGCTACGAGCAGTACTTC
CASSLAMSYEQYF
>TRBV3-1/TRBV3-2|14|few|TRBD1|TRBJ2-1
TGTGCCAGCAGCCATACCGACAGGGGGCGATTCGAGTTCTTC
CASSHTDRGRFEFF
>TRBV11-2|14|-|-|TRBJ2-7
TGTGCCAGCAGCCTATCAGCGAACTCCTACGAGCAGTACTTC
CASSLSANSYEQYF
>TRBV30|15|once|-|TRBJ2-7
TGTGCCTGGAGTGTATTTGGACAGAAAAGTACCGAGCAGTACTTC
CAWSVFGQKSTEQYF
>TRBV7-2|16|-|TRBD2|TRBJ2-5
TGTGCCAGCAGCTTAAGTCCGGGACTAGCGGGCGAGACCCAGTACTTC
CASSLSPGLAGETQYF
>TRBV7-9|15|once|TRBD2|TRBJ2-5
TGTGCCAGCAGTCCCCCGCGGGAGGTCGAGCAGACCCAGTACTTC
CASSPPREVEQTQYF
>TRBV14|13|-|-|TRBJ1-2
TGTGCCAGCAGCAGAGGACAGAGATATGGCTACACCTTC
CASSRGQRYGYTF
>TRBV5-4|19|-|TRBD2|TRBJ2-6
TGTGCCAGCAGCAACGAGCTAGCGGGAGGGCCCTCTGGGGCCAACGTCCTGACTTTC
CASSNELAGGPSGANVLTF
>TRBV27|15|-|-|TRBJ1-1
TGTGCCAGCTACGGACTGAGGCGTATGAACACTGAAGCTTTCTTT
CASYGLRRMNTEAFF
>TRBV7-3|15|-|TRBD1|TRBJ2-3
TGTGCCAGTAACCGCCCCGGACAGGGAGCAGATACGCAGTATTTT
CASNRPGQGADTQYF
>TRBV2|13|-|TRBD1|TRBJ2-1
TGTGCCAGCTCAAGCCCAGGGGGCAATGAGCAGTTCTTC
CASSSPGGNEQFF
>TRBV29-1|11|-|-|TRBJ2-7
TGCAGCGTTGTCGGAGGGCACGAGCAGTACTTC
CSVVGGHEQYF
>TRBV19|16|few|TRBD1|TRBJ2-2
TGTGCCAGTAGTCACCGACAGGGATGGAACACCGGGGAGCTGTTTTTT
CASSHRQGWNTGELFF
>TRBV5-1|14|-|TRBD2|TRBJ2-7
TGCGCCAGCACCTCTAGCGGCGACACCTACGAGCAGTACTTC
CASTSSGDTYEQYF
>TRBV2|17|-|TRBD1|TRBJ2-2
TGTGCCAGCAGTGAAATGAACGTAGTCAGGGGGCCCGGGGAGCTGTTTTTT
CASSEMNVVRGPGELFF